The source of this TCR beta chain is a study of blood T cell repertoires in COVID-19. Study context: Sites across the United States, Italy and Spain contributed samples from acute and convalescent COVID-19. PBMCs, B-cell-depleted T cells, or T cells were the source of the cDNA or gDNA that made up the material.

The authors' processing: Quantification of nucleated cells was approximated via reference gene primer amplification. Sequencing was performed with immunoSEQ multiplex PCR; in TCRdb, only in-frame clones are kept and a portion is missing. The DNA was the basis for D and trimming; V, J and clone size are from that table. The repertoire holds approximately 160,000 clones, with around 81% as singletons. The CDR3 runs 15 residues. V lost 1 base to trimming and J lost 5 bases; unmatched junction nucleotides: 2. Germline V CDR1 and CDR2: LNHNV, YYDKDF (reference sequence). Source material: peripheral blood. This sequence originates from a man in his 70s who had recovered from COVID-19. The J gene is TRBJ2-1, the V gene TRBV15; 10 positions agree with TRBD1. CDR3 bases: TGTGCCACCAGCAGAGTGGGGACAGGGGACAATGAGCAGTTCTTC. This translates into CATSRVGTGDNEQFF.